This T cell receptor beta chain was found in a study of blood T cell repertoires in COVID-19. CDR3 length: 14 residues. Germline CDR1 is KGHSH and CDR2 is LQKENI. Trimming removed 5 bases from V and 8 bases from J, with 16 bases in between. Libraries were prepared by immunoSEQ multiplex PCR; TCRdb keeps only in-frame clonotypes and omits some of them. The data hold approximately 260,000 clones, with approximately 85% observed a single time. The gene calls are TRBV18 and TRBJ1-3, with D perhaps matching TRBD1 (5 bases). The sequence derives from a woman in her 70s with acute or convalescent COVID-19. The sample taken for sequencing was peripheral blood. CDR3 DNA sequence: TGTGCCAGCTCATCTCGGGGGGGGAGGGACACCATATATTTT. Its protein product is CASSSRGGRDTIYF. Drawing the rest from reference TRBV18 and TRBJ1-3, the complete variable domain is NAGVMQNPRHLVRRRGQEARLRCSPMKGHSHVYWYRQLPEEGLKFMVYLQKENIIDESGMPKERFSAEFPKEGPSILRIQQVVRGDSAAYFCASSSRGGRDTIYFGEGSWLTVV.